This T cell receptor beta chain came from a study of T cell responses to AZD1222 COVID-19 vaccine. Study context: Second-dose recipients at about 4 or about 12 weeks were treated as one pooled group.

Measured with immunoSEQ multiplex PCR; TCRdb has only the in-frame clones, and not every one. The profile shows roughly 120,000 clones, 80% to 90% of them singletons. Overall study findings and caveats: All repertoire sampling was performed exclusively after the peak T cell response. There were vaccine-associated CD4 TCRs across spike, dominant at 160-218 and 743-854. Reports indicate that nearly half of spike-specific TCRs are directed at unmutated variant regions.

CDR1 is SGDLS and CDR2 is YYNGEE in the germline V gene. The CDR3 length is 15 residues. Trimming shortened V by 0 bases and J by 2 bases, and 12 bases separated the two germline ends. A few counts support this clone. Antigen unknown. This sequence was found in an adult in good health. This chain joins TRBV9 and TRBJ2-7; D is ambiguous. The source was peripheral blood, collected on day 0 of AZD1222 vaccination. The CDR3 is CASSVEEGSTYEQYF. In nucleotides, the CDR3 is TGTGCCAGCAGCGTAGAGGAAGGTTCCACCTACGAGCAGTACTTC.